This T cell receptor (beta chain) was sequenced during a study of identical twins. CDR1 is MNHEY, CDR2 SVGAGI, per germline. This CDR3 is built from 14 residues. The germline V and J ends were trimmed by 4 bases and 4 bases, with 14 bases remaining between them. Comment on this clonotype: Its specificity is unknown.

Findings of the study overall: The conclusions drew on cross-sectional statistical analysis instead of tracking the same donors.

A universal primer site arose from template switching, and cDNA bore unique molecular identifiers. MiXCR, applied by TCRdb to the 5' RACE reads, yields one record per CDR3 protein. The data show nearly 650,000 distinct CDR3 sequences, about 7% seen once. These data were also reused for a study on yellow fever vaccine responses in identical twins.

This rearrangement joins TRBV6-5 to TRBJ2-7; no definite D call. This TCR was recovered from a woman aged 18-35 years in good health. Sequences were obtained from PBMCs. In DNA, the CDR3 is TGTGCCAGCAGTTCAACAGCCGCTCGTTACGAGCAGTACGTC. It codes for CASSSTAARYEQYV.